The 30 T cell receptor beta chains given below trace back to one sample, sequenced in a study of cytomegalovirus exposure and HLA in healthy donors. The PCR contained 60 Vbeta and 13 Jbeta primers. The method was immunoSEQ multiplex PCR; TCRdb's version includes in-frame clones alone and lacks a portion of them. The sample consists of 150,000 to 200,000 clones, more than 60% of them appearing once. Specimen: PBMCs. The receptors were sampled from a woman aged 45-59 years in good health and CMV-seropositive.

V usage is TRBV2 and J usage is TRBJ2-5, with 10 positions matching TRBD2. V shed 3 bases and J 4 bases; nucleotides not matched to a gene: 5. CDR1 and CDR2 from the germline V gene are SNHLY and FYNNEI. The CDR3 has 15 residues. CDR3 DNA sequence: TGTGCCAGCAGTGACCCTAGCGGGAGTGTAGAGACCCAGTACTTC. This gives the protein CASSDPSGSVETQYF.

This clone was recorded once. V usage is TRBV7-9 and J usage is TRBJ1-6; 8 bases are shared with TRBD1. Germline V gene data show CDR1 as SEHNR and CDR2 as FQNEAQ (reference sequence). Trimming removed 4 bases from V and 8 bases from J; junction bases left unmatched: 1. This CDR3 is 13 amino acids long. The CDR3 DNA sequence: TGTGCCAGCAGCTCGACAGGGGATTCACCCCTCCACTTT. Protein: CASSSTGDSPLHF. Variable domain in full (rest from reference TRBV7-9 and TRBJ1-6): DTGVSQNPRHKITKRGQNVTFRCDPISEHNRLYWYRQTLGQGPEFLTYFQNEAQLEKSRLLSDRFSAERPKGSFSTLEIQRTEQGDSAMYLCASSSTGDSPLHFGNGTRLTVT.

A few counts support this clone. The CDR3 DNA sequence: TGTGCCAGCATCGGACTAGCGGGGGGCGGGGGCGGGGAGCTGTTTTTT. Encoded protein: CASIGLAGGGGGELFF. The chain uses TRBV2 and TRBJ2-2; TRBD2 aligns across 14 bases. CDR1 is SNHLY and CDR2 is FYNNEI in the germline V gene. Unmatched junction bases numbered 8, after V lost 7 bases and J lost 7 bases. CDR3 size: 16 residues. The full variable domain, in which reference TRBV2 and TRBJ2-2 provide the parts outside the CDR3, is EPEVTQTPSHQVTQMGQEVILRCVPISNHLYFYWYRQILGQKVEFLVSFYNNEISEKSEIFDDQFSVERPDGSNFTLKIRSTKLEDSAMYFCASIGLAGGGGGELFFGEGSRLTVL.

The rearrangement uses TRBV11-3 and TRBJ2-7, with a possible D match to TRBD2 (7 bases). V gave up 2 bases and J gave up 1 base, with 27 bases separating them. The CDR3 loop spans 20 amino acids. Looked up from germline, CDR1 is SGHNT and CDR2 is YENEEA. The CDR3 DNA reads TGTGCCAGCAGCTTACACCATGGGGGGGCTCCACCCGGGTTTTCCTACGAGCAGTACTTC. Residues: CASSLHHGGAPPGFSYEQYF. The entire variable domain, with the rest obtained from reference TRBV11-3 and TRBJ2-7, is as follows: EAGVVQSPRYKIIEKKQPVAFWCNPISGHNTLYWYLQNLGQGPELLIRYENEEAVDDSQLPKDRFSAERLKGVDSTLKIQPAELGDSAVYLCASSLHHGGAPPGFSYEQYFGPGTRLTVT.

The J gene is TRBJ1-1, the V gene TRBV6-6; the D gene is possibly TRBD1 (6 bases). The CDR3 contains 14 residues. V was cut by 7 bases and J by 4 bases, with 16 bases left in between. Per germline, CDR1 MNHNY and CDR2 SVGAGI (reference sequence). CDR3 nucleotides: TGTGCCAGCACTTCAATACAGGGCGGCACTGAAGCTTTCTTT. It translates to CASTSIQGGTEAFF.

This clone was counted only a few times. The V call is TRBV28, the J call TRBJ2-5; 10 bases line up with TRBD1. This CDR3 has 15 amino acids. V was pared by 3 bases and J by 6 bases, with 7 bases of the junction left unmatched. The germline CDR1 and CDR2 sequences are MDHEN and SYDVKM. For the CDR3, the DNA is TGTGCCAGCAGTTTTCGGGACAGGGGTAGGAAGACCCAGTACTTC. Its translation: CASSFRDRGRKTQYF.

The J gene is TRBJ1-1, the V gene TRBV6-6; D is possibly TRBD1 (5 bases). CDR1 is MNHNY and CDR2 is SVGAGI in the germline V gene (reference sequence). CDR3 length: 15 amino acids. The ends were cut back, 4 bases at V and 3 bases at J, with 15 bases in the middle. The DNA of the CDR3 is TGTGCCAGCAGTTTCCCCCAGGGAAGGGACACTGAAGCTTTCTTT. This sequence encodes CASSFPQGRDTEAFF.

The V gene is TRBV7-2, the J gene TRBJ2-7; 7 nucleotides match TRBD1. This CDR3 has 15 residues. CDR1 SGHTA and CDR2 FQGNSA come from the germline V gene. V shed 5 bases, J shed 4 bases, and the junction held 11 bases outside the gene matches. The CDR3 sequence: CASSKDRASFYEQYF. The CDR3 region has the DNA TGTGCCAGCAGCAAAGACAGGGCTAGTTTTTACGAGCAGTACTTC.

The gene calls are TRBV11-1 and TRBJ2-5, with D possibly being TRBD1 (5 bases). The CDR3 has 14 amino acids. Germline V gene sequence: CDR1 SGHAT, CDR2 FQDESV (reference sequence). V lost 2 bases and J 3 bases, leaving 10 bases between the germline ends. This CDR3 is CASSLRQGEETQYF. The CDR3 DNA follows: TGTGCCAGCAGCTTAAGGCAGGGTGAAGAGACCCAGTACTTC.

The CDR3 sequence: CAWSVPGTVRPGELFF. CDR3 nucleotide sequence: TGTGCCTGGAGTGTACCCGGGACAGTTAGACCCGGGGAGCTGTTTTTT. The chain employs TRBV30 and TRBJ2-2; 7 nucleotides match TRBD1. Germline CDR1 reads GTSNPN; CDR2 reads SVGIG (reference sequence). Trimming at V came to 0 bases and at J to 6 bases, leaving 10 bases not matched to a gene. This CDR3 is 16 amino acids long.

The rearrangement links TRBV5-4 to TRBJ2-1; 8 nucleotides align to TRBD1. This CDR3 comprises 15 residues. Germline lookup yields CDR1 SGHNT and CDR2 YYREEE (reference sequence). V was pared by 0 bases and J by 4 bases, with 3 bases of the junction left unmatched. CDR3 amino acids: CASSLGRQGYNEQFF. The CDR3 coding sequence is TGTGCCAGCAGCTTGGGGAGACAGGGGTACAATGAGCAGTTCTTC.

The table lists this clone with a few counts. The chain is built from TRBV4-2 and TRBJ2-2, with a tentative D call TRBD2 (5 bases). Germline CDR1 and CDR2: LGHNA and YNFKEQ. With 2 bases removed from V and 8 bases from J, the gap between germline ends came to 9 bases. This CDR3 has 13 residues. The CDR3 coding sequence is TGTGCCAGCAGCCAAAGGGAGAGAGGGGAGCTGTTTTTT. It yields the protein CASSQRERGELFF.

The chain carries TRBV11-3 and TRBJ2-3; D remains ambiguous. This CDR3 spans 17 amino acids. V was cut by 2 bases and J by 0 bases, with 15 bases left in between. From germline, CDR1 is SGHNT and CDR2 YENEEA. The CDR3 nucleotides read TGTGCCAGCAGCTTACTGCGGTCCTATGTTAGCACAGATACGCAGTATTTT. Its protein is CASSLLRSYVSTDTQYF.

The rearrangement uses TRBV28 and TRBJ1-2, with 7 bases matching TRBD1. Trimming removed 2 bases from V and 5 bases from J; junction bases left unmatched: 11. Germline assignment: CDR1 MDHEN and CDR2 SYDVKM. The CDR3 length is 16 residues. CDR3 residues: CASSLEGANMVYGYTF. The DNA of the CDR3 is TGTGCCAGCAGTTTAGAGGGGGCCAATATGGTTTATGGCTACACCTTC.

This chain links TRBV2 with TRBJ2-3; 9 bases match TRBD1. The V gene end was trimmed by 9 bases and the J gene end by 5 bases; junction bases not matched to a gene: 3. In germline, CDR1 is SNHLY, CDR2 FYNNEI. The CDR3 is 12 amino acids. The CDR3 nucleotides are TGTGCCAGGGGACAGGGAGTAGATACGCAGTATTTT. Encoded protein: CARGQGVDTQYF.

This clone appeared once. This chain uses TRBV27 with TRBJ1-1; the D gene is possibly TRBD1 (6 bases). Germline CDR1 is MNHEY and CDR2 is SMNVEV (reference sequence). V shed 4 bases and J shed 4 bases, with 16 bases lying between them. The CDR3 runs to 15 residues. The CDR3 reads CASSSPPTGITEAFF. The CDR3 DNA reads TGTGCCAGCAGTTCACCGCCCACAGGGATCACTGAAGCTTTCTTT.

V usage is TRBV28 and J usage is TRBJ1-2; 7 positions agree with TRBD1. The CDR3 has 15 amino acids. Germline CDR1 MDHEN, CDR2 SYDVKM. Trimming removed 5 bases from V and 1 base from J; junction bases left unmatched: 7. CDR3 loop: CASSHGTVINYGYTF. The DNA for the CDR3 is TGTGCCAGCAGTCACGGGACAGTAATTAACTATGGCTACACCTTC.

This clone was seen more than once but under ten times. The gene calls are TRBV18 and TRBJ2-1; possibly TRBD1 for D (5 bases). Germline lookup yields CDR1 KGHSH and CDR2 LQKENI. The V end was cut by 4 bases, the J end by 5 bases, with 9 bases between. The CDR3 extends over 13 amino acids. CDR3 in DNA: TGTGCCAGCTCACTGCGGACAAACAATGAGCAGTTCTTC. Translating it yields CASSLRTNNEQFF. Full variable domain (remainder filled in from reference TRBV18 and TRBJ2-1): NAGVMQNPRHLVRRRGQEARLRCSPMKGHSHVYWYRQLPEEGLKFMVYLQKENIIDESGMPKERFSAEFPKEGPSILRIQQVVRGDSAAYFCASSLRTNNEQFFGPGTRLTVL.

The chain employs TRBV21-1 and TRBJ2-1; the D segment call TRBD2 is taken from the table without a DNA check. TRBV21-1 is a known pseudogene. The CDR3 totals 16 residues. The CDR3 protein is CASSKEEVLVNNEQFF. The CDR3 DNA sequence: TGTGCCAGCAGCAAAGAGGAGGTGCTTGTGAACAATGAGCAGTTCTTC.

This clone was counted once. V gene TRBV5-6 combines with J gene TRBJ2-3; TRBD2 matches 11 bases. V lost 5 bases and J lost 4; bases outside the gene matches: 9. The CDR3 contains 16 residues. CDR1 is SGHDT, CDR2 YYEEEE, per germline. This CDR3 reads CASRSLTSGKADTQYF. CDR3 DNA sequence: TGTGCCAGCAGGTCCTTGACTAGCGGGAAGGCAGATACGCAGTATTTT.

The V gene is TRBV5-8, the J gene TRBJ2-7; 7 bases line up with TRBD2. CDR3 size: 13 residues. Germline V gene sequence: CDR1 SGHTS, CDR2 YDEGEE. Losses at the gene ends were 5 bases for V and 4 bases for J; bases not matched to a gene: 6. In nucleotides, the CDR3 is TGTGCCAGCAGGACCTGGGGAGGGTACGAGCAGTACTTC. Translation: CASRTWGGYEQYF.

This clone was counted only a few times. This rearrangement joins TRBV21-1 to TRBJ1-2; TRBD1 is the table's D call, not checked against the DNA. TRBV21-1 is designated a pseudogene. The CDR3 covers 17 residues. This CDR3 reads CASSKDGSQQGEYGYTF. DNA of the CDR3: TGTGCCAGCAGCAAAGACGGGTCGCAACAGGGGGAATATGGCTACACCTTC.

The chain employs TRBV6-5 and TRBJ2-3; TRBD2 agrees at 13 bases. The CDR3 runs to 16 residues. V was clipped by 2 bases and J by 6 bases; unmatched bases: 5. Germline assignment: CDR1 MNHEY and CDR2 SVGAGI. In DNA form, the CDR3 reads TGTGCCAGCAGTTACCAAACTAGCGGGAGGGGGGATACGCAGTATTTT. It specifies CASSYQTSGRGDTQYF.

For this clone: The junction differs from germline at one of its ends, possibly a read error. The chain joins TRBV11-2 to TRBJ2-7; no definite D call. The CDR3 is 13 amino acids. Germline V gives CDR1 SGHAT, CDR2 FQNNGV. The CDR3 spells CASSLAPENERYF. The CDR3 region has the DNA TGTGCCAGCAGCTTAGCGCCAGAAAACGAGCGGTACTTC.

This clone has a handful of counts. This chain joins TRBV5-6 and TRBJ1-1; D gene ambiguous. The ends were cut back, 4 bases at V and 3 bases at J, with 13 bases in the middle. CDR1 and CDR2 (germline): SGHDT, YYEEEE. This CDR3 is built from 14 residues. DNA of the CDR3: TGTGCCAGCAGCATCGGAGGGAGACACACTGAAGCTTTCTTT. Encoded protein: CASSIGGRHTEAFF.

This chain joins TRBV5-4 and TRBJ1-1, with 7 bases identical to TRBD1. The CDR3 extends over 15 amino acids. Unmatched junction bases numbered 3, after V lost 0 bases and J lost 1 base. Germline CDR1 reads SGHNT; CDR2 reads YYREEE (reference sequence). CDR3 nucleotide sequence: TGTGCCAGCAGCTTGGGATCAGGGGGGAACACTGAAGCTTTCTTT. Translated: CASSLGSGGNTEAFF.

The rearrangement links TRBV5-1 to TRBJ1-1, with 8 bases lining up with TRBD1. Trimming removed 5 bases from V and 1 base from J; junction bases left unmatched: 4. CDR3 length: 14 amino acids. From germline, CDR1 is SGHRS and CDR2 YFSETQ. In DNA, the CDR3 is TGCGCCAGCAGGCAAGGACAGGGGAACACTGAAGCTTTCTTT. Protein product: CASRQGQGNTEAFF.

V is TRBV7-2 and J is TRBJ1-5, with TRBD1 identical over 9 bases. Germline-derived CDR1 and CDR2 are SGHTA and FQGNSA. Unmatched junction bases numbered 13, after V lost 8 bases and J lost 5 bases. This CDR3 is 16 amino acids long. The CDR3 loop is CASSPGQGRSHQPQHF. For the CDR3, the DNA is TGTGCCAGCTCACCAGGACAGGGGCGATCGCATCAGCCCCAGCATTTT.

As to this clone: The sample has other DNA sequences that encode this CDR3 too. The rearrangement links TRBV6-1 to TRBJ1-4, with 7 bases that match TRBD1. CDR3 length: 13 residues. Looked up from germline, CDR1 is MNHNS and CDR2 is SASEGT. J was trimmed by 3 bases and V by 10 bases; bases with no gene match: 5. CDR3 DNA sequence: TGTGCCACACACAGGGGAGCTAATGAAAAACTGTTTTTT. It is translated as CATHRGANEKLFF.

V gene TRBV27 combines with J gene TRBJ1-5; D is ambiguous. The CDR3 has 13 amino acids. Germline values: CDR1 MNHEY, CDR2 SMNVEV (reference sequence). V lost 3 bases, J lost 5 bases, and 8 bases lay in between. As DNA, the CDR3 is TGTGCCAGCAGTTTGGGCAGAGATCAGCCCCAGCATTTT. Encoded protein: CASSLGRDQPQHF.